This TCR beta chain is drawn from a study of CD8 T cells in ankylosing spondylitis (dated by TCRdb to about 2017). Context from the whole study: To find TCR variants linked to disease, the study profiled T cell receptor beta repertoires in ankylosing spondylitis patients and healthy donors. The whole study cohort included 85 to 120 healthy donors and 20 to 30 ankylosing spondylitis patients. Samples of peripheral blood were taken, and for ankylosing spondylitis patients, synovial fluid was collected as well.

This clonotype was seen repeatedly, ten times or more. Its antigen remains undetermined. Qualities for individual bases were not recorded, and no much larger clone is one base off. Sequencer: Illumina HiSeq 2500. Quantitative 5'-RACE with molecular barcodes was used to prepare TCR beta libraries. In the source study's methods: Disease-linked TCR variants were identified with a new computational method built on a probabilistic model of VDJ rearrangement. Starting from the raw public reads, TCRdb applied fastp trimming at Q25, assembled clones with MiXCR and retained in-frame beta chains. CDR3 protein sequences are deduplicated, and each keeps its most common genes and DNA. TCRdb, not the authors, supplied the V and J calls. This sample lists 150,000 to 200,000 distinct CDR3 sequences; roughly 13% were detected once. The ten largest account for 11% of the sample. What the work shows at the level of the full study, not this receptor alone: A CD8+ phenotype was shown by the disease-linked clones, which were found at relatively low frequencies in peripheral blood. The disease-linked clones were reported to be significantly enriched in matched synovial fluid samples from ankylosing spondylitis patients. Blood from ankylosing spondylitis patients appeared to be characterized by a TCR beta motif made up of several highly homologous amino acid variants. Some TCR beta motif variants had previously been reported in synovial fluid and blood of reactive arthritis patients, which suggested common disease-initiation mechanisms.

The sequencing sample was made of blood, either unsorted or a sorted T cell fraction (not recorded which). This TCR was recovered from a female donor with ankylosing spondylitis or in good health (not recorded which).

The CDR3 region reads CASSLDGTGNQPQHF. The nucleotide sequence reads as follows: TGCGCCAGCAGCTTGGACGGGACAGGTAATCAGCCCCAGCATTTT. This chain is built from TRBV5-1 and TRBJ1-5; the central 8 bases match TRBD1. Including the terminal cysteine and phenylalanine, the CDR3 comprises 15 residues. Only the CDR3 region is kept as DNA, spanning 45 bases read in frame from base 1. The germline V gene yields SGHRS for CDR1 and YFSETQ for CDR2. The V end gives up 0 bases and the J end 4 bases, leaving 3 bases in the junction not matched to a gene.